The source of this T cell receptor (beta chain) is a study of beta chain features in type 1 diabetes. Concerning this clone: Its antigen is still unknown.

CDR3 size: 16 residues. CDR1 is SGHTA, CDR2 FQGNSA, per germline. Trimming took off 4 bases at V and 0 bases at J, with 14 bases between the two ends. The sequenced template was cDNA made from the entire isolated RNA. Here immunoSEQ multiplex PCR was the method, and the copy in TCRdb shows in-frame clones only, minus some. The sample has hundreds of thousands of clones, more than 12% seen once. Notes on the study in general: The VDJ junctions of type 1 diabetes patients carried fewer insertions and more deletions. Moderate but significant shortening of TCRB CDR3s was recorded in all four CD4+ subsets from Type 1 diabetes patients. Shorter templates might be favored by PCR, equally in patients and controls.

CD45RO/CCR7/CD25/CD127/CD95/CD27 sorting isolated CD4+ naive, central memory, regulatory and stem cell-like memory cells. Sorted populations all had greater than 95% purity. Material for sequencing was naive CD4+ T cells from blood. This clonotype was sampled from a man aged 18 to 30 with type 1 diabetes. V and J are TRBV7-2 and TRBJ2-3; D possibly corresponds to TRBD1 (6 bases). The chain's CDR3 is CASSSQGHPSTDTQYF. The CDR3 DNA reads TGTGCCAGCAGCTCGCAGGGACACCCTAGCACAGATACGCAGTATTTT.